The next 2 T cell receptor beta chains were all read from a single sample in a study of tumor-infiltrating lymphocytes in primary liver carcinoma. Total RNA and DNA came together from 20-30 mg of bulk tissue without cell sorting. cDNA specific to TCR beta was made from 450 to 500 ng of total RNA, with a constant-region primer employed for priming. Three-round nested multiplex PCR performed with slightly modified ARM-PCR produced the TCR beta libraries. The first two PCR rounds used TRBV1-TRBV30 primers with a Cbeta primer, roughly 10 cycles each. TCRdb re-derived calls from the multiplex PCR reads in MiXCR, one entry per CDR3 protein. This table holds roughly 32,000 distinct CDR3 sequences, less than 85% found once. Sample: liver tumor tissue from sampling region 4. Subset given: tumor region T4, right-lateral pole. These receptors all come from a man aged 35 to 55 with primary liver carcinoma and hepatitis B virus infection.

Many counts were recorded for this clonotype. This rearrangement joins TRBV7-2 to TRBJ2-1; 13 nucleotides match TRBD2. The J segment lost 7 bases and the V segment lost 0 bases, leaving 6 bases of the junction unmatched. The germline V gene encodes CDR1 SGHTA and CDR2 FQGNSA. This CDR3 is built from 17 residues. The CDR3 here is CASSLAGGTSGTNEQFF. Here the CDR3 DNA reads TGTGCCAGCAGCTTAGCGGGAGGGACTAGCGGGACAAATGAGCAGTTCTTC.

The CDR3 here is CASSIVDTQYF. CDR3 DNA: TGTGCCAGCAGCATAGTAGATACGCAGTATTTT. The chain is built from TRBV7-9 and TRBJ2-3; no clear D. There are 11 residues in the CDR3. The V end lost 5 bases, the J end lost 5 bases, and 5 bases lay between the germline ends. Germline V gene sequence: CDR1 SEHNR, CDR2 FQNEAQ (reference sequence).